One and the same sample provided the 29 T cell receptor beta chains below, sequenced in a study of early T cells in non-severe SARS-CoV-2 infection. TCRdb itself ran the 5' RACE reads through MiXCR, one entry per CDR3 protein. The data show approximately 40,000 distinct CDR3 sequences, about 6% seen once. This material consisted of whole blood, taken at baseline. Every receptor here comes from an adult who was a healthcare worker with PCR-confirmed SARS-CoV-2 infection or an uninfected control (not recorded which).

Only a few counts were recorded for this clonotype. The chain uses TRBV20-1 and TRBJ1-4; D is unresolved. The CDR3 runs 13 residues. CDR1 and CDR2 (germline): DFQATT, SNEGSKA (reference sequence). Trimming left V 0 bases short and J 3 bases short, with 5 bases between. The CDR3 DNA sequence: TGCAGTGCTAGAGACGTTCCTAATGAAAAACTGTTTTTT. Encoded protein: CSARDVPNEKLFF.

This clonotype was picked up a small number of times. The CDR3 coding sequence is TGTGCCAGCAGCCCCGGGGGCACAGATACGCAGTATTTT. Translation: CASSPGGTDTQYF. The rearrangement uses TRBV7-9 and TRBJ2-3; tentative D call: TRBD2 (5 bases). With 5 bases removed from V and 1 base from J, the gap between germline ends came to 7 bases. The germline V gene encodes CDR1 SEHNR and CDR2 FQNEAQ (reference sequence). The CDR3 totals 13 residues.

The table lists this clonotype with many counts. The J gene is TRBJ2-7, the V gene TRBV29-1; D is perhaps TRBD2 (6 bases). Germline V lookup: CDR1 SQVTM, CDR2 ANQGSEA. The CDR3 has 11 amino acids. V lost 3 bases and J lost 7, with 10 bases in between. The CDR3 DNA is TGCAGCGTTGATATGGGGGGAGAGCAGTACTTC. This gives the protein CSVDMGGEQYF.

There are a few counts of this clonotype. The V and J genes are TRBV6-5 and TRBJ2-7; TRBD1 agrees at 10 bases. CDR1 and CDR2 (germline): MNHEY, SVGAGI. CDR3 length: 15 amino acids. The V segment lost 6 bases and the J segment 5 bases; nucleotides outside the gene matches: 10. The CDR3 spells CASSRRGQGTHEQYF. DNA of the CDR3: TGTGCCAGCAGCCGGCGGGGACAGGGGACGCACGAGCAGTACTTC.

J is TRBJ2-2 and V is TRBV4-3; D might be TRBD1 (7 bases). CDR1 and CDR2 (germline): LGHNA, YSLEER. The CDR3 has 17 residues. Trimming removed 0 bases from V and 7 bases from J, with 18 bases in between. The CDR3 sequence: CASSQDTGQGGVGELFF. CDR3 in DNA: TGCGCCAGCAGCCAAGACACGGGGCAGGGGGGTGTCGGGGAGCTGTTTTTT.

This clonotype was recorded many times. The chain employs TRBV5-1 and TRBJ2-6, with D unclear. The CDR3 totals 15 residues. Trimming took off 0 bases at V and 1 base at J, with 5 bases between the two ends. The germline gives CDR1 SGHRS, CDR2 YFSETQ. This CDR3 reads CASSLVASGANVLTF. In DNA form, the CDR3 reads TGCGCCAGCAGCTTGGTTGCTTCTGGGGCCAACGTCCTGACTTTC.

This clonotype was counted ten times or more. The rearrangement joins TRBV4-3 to TRBJ2-3; D perhaps matches TRBD2 (7 bases). V lost 5 bases to trimming and J lost 4 bases, with 22 bases between them. This CDR3 comprises 17 residues. Germline V gives CDR1 LGHNA, CDR2 YSLEER. The DNA for the CDR3 is TGCGCCAGCAGCAGCGTCAAGATTGGGGGGGCAGCAGATACGCAGTATTTT. As protein: CASSSVKIGGAADTQYF.

V and J are TRBV7-9 and TRBJ1-2; D might be TRBD1 (6 bases). Trimming shortened V by 1 base and J by 6 bases, and 12 bases separated the two germline ends. CDR3 size: 14 residues. Germline V gene lookup returns CDR1 SEHNR and CDR2 FQNEAQ (reference sequence). As DNA, the CDR3 is TGTGCCAGCAGCTTAGAGTCTGGGGGCCATGGCTACACCTTC. This gives the protein CASSLESGGHGYTF.

The genes are TRBV9 and TRBJ2-7; D remains ambiguous. V was trimmed by 0 bases and J by 3 bases, leaving 10 bases between them. The CDR3 runs to 14 residues. CDR1 is SGDLS and CDR2 is YYNGEE in the germline V gene. As DNA, the CDR3 is TGTGCCAGCAGCGTAGGCGACACCAACTACGAGCAGTACTTC. It yields the protein CASSVGDTNYEQYF.

By proportion, this clonotype is medium-sized. The chain links TRBV19 to TRBJ1-2; no clear D. Germline V lookup: CDR1 LNHDA, CDR2 SQIVND (reference sequence). The CDR3 length is 13 residues. V was clipped by 10 bases and J by 0 bases, with 12 bases between them. This chain's CDR3 is CATRHPPNYGYTF. The CDR3 DNA is TGTGCCACCCGGCACCCTCCTAACTATGGCTACACCTTC.

The table lists this clonotype with many counts. The rearrangement joins TRBV7-8 to TRBJ1-1; 7 positions agree with TRBD1. There are 16 residues in the CDR3. Germline V gene data show CDR1 as SGHVS and CDR2 as FQNEAQ. Losses at the gene ends were 5 bases for V and 0 bases for J; bases not matched to a gene: 9. The CDR3 is CASSRQGGPVNTEAFF. CDR3 nucleotide sequence: TGTGCCAGCAGCCGACAGGGAGGGCCGGTGAACACTGAAGCTTTCTTT.

This clonotype has at least ten counts. The CDR3: CATRTGGGADTQYF. CDR3 coding DNA: TGTGCCACCAGGACAGGGGGGGGAGCAGATACGCAGTATTTT. The genes are TRBV7-8 and TRBJ2-3, with 10 bases fitting TRBD1. V gave up 10 bases and J gave up 4 bases; unmatched junction bases: 8. From germline, CDR1 is SGHVS and CDR2 FQNEAQ. There are 14 residues in the CDR3.

This clonotype was observed many times. The V and J genes are TRBV19 and TRBJ2-2; TRBD1 matches at 9 bases. The CDR3 runs to 14 residues. V was pared by 7 bases and J by 6 bases, with 6 bases of the junction left unmatched. Looked up from germline, CDR1 is LNHDA and CDR2 is SQIVND (reference sequence). The CDR3 sequence: CASNRGLRAGELFF. The CDR3, as DNA: TGTGCCAGTAACAGGGGGCTCCGGGCCGGGGAGCTGTTTTTT.

This clonotype was picked up many times. V usage is TRBV19 and J usage is TRBJ2-1; D might be TRBD1 (5 bases). Trimming stripped 4 bases from V and 9 bases from J, with 16 bases between. CDR3 length: 14 residues. Germline CDR1 is LNHDA and CDR2 is SQIVND (reference sequence). The CDR3 region has the DNA TGTGCCAGTAGTACCCAATCCCGACAGACTGAGCAGTTCTTC. Protein: CASSTQSRQTEQFF.

This clonotype was found a few times. The chain couples TRBV5-1 to TRBJ1-5; D remains unclear. The germline V gene encodes CDR1 SGHRS and CDR2 YFSETQ. V shed 1 base and J shed 4 bases, with 6 bases lying between them. CDR3 length: 13 residues. The CDR3 nucleotides are TGCGCCAGCAGCTTGACAGTTAATCAGCCCCAGCATTTT. Encoded protein: CASSLTVNQPQHF.

The V call is TRBV30, the J call TRBJ1-4; D unresolved. This CDR3 region has 13 residues. Trimming cost V 0 bases and J 8 bases, with 10 bases left between them. Germline V CDR1 and CDR2: GTSNPN, SVGIG (reference sequence). The CDR3 region has the DNA TGTGCCTGGAGTGTAGTAACGGGGGAAAAACTGTTTTTT. Translating it yields CAWSVVTGEKLFF.

The table lists this clonotype with many counts. The chain uses TRBV5-1 and TRBJ2-5; D might be TRBD1 (6 bases). CDR1 and CDR2 (germline): SGHRS, YFSETQ. V shed 1 base and J shed 3 bases, with 10 bases lying between them. CDR3 length: 14 residues. The CDR3 loop reads CASSLLWTEETQYF. The CDR3 region has the DNA TGCGCCAGCAGCTTGCTTTGGACAGAAGAGACCCAGTACTTC. Filled out from reference TRBV5-1 and TRBJ2-5, the complete variable domain reads KAGVTQTPRYLIKTRGQQVTLSCSPISGHRSVSWYQQTPGQGLQFLFEYFSETQRNKGNFPGRFSGRQFSNSRSEMNVSTLELGDSALYLCASSLLWTEETQYFGPGTRLLVL.

This clonotype was recorded a few times. The rearrangement links TRBV10-1 to TRBJ2-7, with 11 positions matching TRBD2. The CDR3 consists of 15 residues. From germline, CDR1 is WNHNN and CDR2 SYGVQD (reference sequence). V was pared by 6 bases and J by 0 bases, with 4 bases of the junction left unmatched. CDR3 DNA: TGCGCCAGCAGCGCCCTAGCGGGGGGCTCCTACGAGCAGTACTTC. It encodes CASSALAGGSYEQYF.

The gene calls are TRBV19 and TRBJ2-7, with 7 bases aligning to TRBD1. CDR3 size: 14 residues. With V trimmed by 6 bases and J by 3 bases, 8 bases remained unmatched. The germline gives CDR1 LNHDA, CDR2 SQIVND (reference sequence). The CDR3: CASSKGAGRYEQYF. Written as DNA, the CDR3 is TGTGCCAGTAGCAAGGGGGCAGGCCGCTACGAGCAGTACTTC.

This clonotype was counted a few times. The rearrangement joins TRBV11-2 to TRBJ2-2; TRBD2 agrees at 8 bases. The CDR3 runs to 14 residues. Trimming at V came to 4 bases and at J to 5 bases, leaving 3 bases not matched to a gene. Germline V gene data show CDR1 as SGHAT and CDR2 as FQNNGV. CDR3 residues: CASSSGLDTGELFF. Written as DNA, the CDR3 is TGTGCCAGCAGCTCGGGACTAGATACCGGGGAGCTGTTTTTT.

The CDR3 DNA sequence: TGCAGCGTTAAGCGGGGAAGCACAGATACGCAGTATTTT. Translated: CSVKRGSTDTQYF. The rearrangement links TRBV29-1 to TRBJ2-3; TRBD2 aligns across 7 bases. Germline V lookup: CDR1 SQVTM, CDR2 ANQGSEA. This CDR3 has 13 amino acids. The V segment lost 5 bases and the J segment 0 bases; nucleotides outside the gene matches: 2.

J is TRBJ1-1 and V is TRBV5-6, with 7 positions matching TRBD1. Germline lookup yields CDR1 SGHDT and CDR2 YYEEEE. V gave up 1 base and J gave up 0 bases; unmatched junction bases: 3. The CDR3 consists of 15 residues. CDR3 nucleotide sequence: TGTGCCAGCAGCTTGTACCAGGGGGTGAACACTGAAGCTTTCTTT. It codes for CASSLYQGVNTEAFF.

This clonotype was recorded many times. The chain combines TRBV7-2 with TRBJ2-3; 8 nucleotides agree with TRBD2. V shed 5 bases, J shed 8 bases, and the junction held 18 bases outside the gene matches. Germline V CDR1 and CDR2: SGHTA, FQGNSA. This CDR3 is built from 17 residues. DNA of the CDR3: TGTGCCAGCAGCCCCAGGGATAGCGGGATTCCCCTTCGTACGCAGTATTTT. It encodes CASSPRDSGIPLRTQYF. Based on the CDR3 plus reference TRBV7-2 and TRBJ2-3, the full variable domain is GAGVSQSPSNKVTEKGKDVELRCDPISGHTALYWYRQSLGQGLEFLIYFQGNSAPDKSGLPSDRFSAERTGGSVSTLTIQRTQQEDSAVYLCASSPRDSGIPLRTQYFGPGTRLTVL.

The genes are TRBV20-1 and TRBJ2-1, with D perhaps matching TRBD2 (6 bases). Trimming removed 3 bases from V and 1 base from J, with 31 bases in between. The V gene's germline CDR1 is DFQATT and CDR2 SNEGSKA (reference sequence). The CDR3 totals 21 residues. CDR3 sequence reads: CSASASLALRELLASYNEQFF. In DNA form, the CDR3 reads TGCAGTGCTAGCGCCTCTCTAGCGCTCAGGGAGCTCTTGGCGTCCTACAATGAGCAGTTCTTC.

This clonotype was observed many times. This rearrangement joins TRBV6-6 to TRBJ2-7; unclear D gene. CDR1 MNHNY and CDR2 SVGAGI come from the germline V gene (reference sequence). The CDR3 is 12 amino acids. V lost 5 bases to trimming and J lost 9 bases, with 14 bases between them. CDR3 coding DNA: TGTGCCAGCAGTCCCGACAAAGTCGGGCAGTACTTC. It is translated as CASSPDKVGQYF.

This clonotype came up a few times. V gene TRBV5-1 combines with J gene TRBJ2-7; 9 bases align to TRBD1. The CDR3 length is 14 residues. The junction had 5 bases not matched to a gene; V was cut back by 3 bases and J by 4 bases. Germline loops: CDR1 SGHRS, CDR2 YFSETQ. CDR3 sequence: CASSSKDRGYEQYF. CDR3 in DNA: TGCGCCAGCAGCTCAAAAGACAGGGGGTACGAGCAGTACTTC.

This clonotype occurred many times. The genes are TRBV5-5 and TRBJ2-1, with D tentatively TRBD1 (7 bases). In germline, CDR1 is SGHKS, CDR2 YYEKEE (reference sequence). V lost 4 bases to trimming and J lost 7 bases, with 15 bases between them. This CDR3 is 14 amino acids long. CDR3: CASSRAGTANEQFF. The CDR3 nucleotides read TGTGCCAGCAGCCGCGCGGGGACAGCTAATGAGCAGTTCTTC. The full variable domain, rest sourced from reference TRBV5-5 and TRBJ2-1, is DAGVTQSPTHLIKTRGQQVTLRCSPISGHKSVSWYQQVLGQGPQFIFQYYEKEERGRGNFPDRFSARQFPNYSSELNVNALLLGDSALYLCASSRAGTANEQFFGPGTRLTVL.

This clonotype was detected ten times or more. The chain has TRBV6-6 and TRBJ1-2; 9 bases map to TRBD1. Trimming removed 2 bases from V and 6 bases from J; junction bases left unmatched: 10. Per germline, CDR1 MNHNY and CDR2 SVGAGI (reference sequence). CDR3 length: 16 amino acids. The CDR3 loop is CASSYALPGQGNGYTF. The CDR3 nucleotides are TGTGCCAGCAGTTACGCTTTACCGGGACAGGGTAATGGCTACACCTTC.

This clonotype has ten or more counts. The chain carries TRBV5-4 and TRBJ2-3, with 11 bases identical to TRBD1. This CDR3 has 18 amino acids. Trimming took 3 bases from V and 2 from J; bases not matched to a gene: 11. From germline, CDR1 is SGHNT and CDR2 YYREEE (reference sequence). This CDR3 is CASSWTGGSGGNTDTQYF. The CDR3 DNA follows: TGTGCCAGCAGCTGGACAGGGGGCTCCGGAGGAAACACAGATACGCAGTATTTT.